This entry is about one T cell receptor (beta chain). Its antigen is not known. The CDR3 totals 17 residues. The J segment lost 0 bases and the V segment lost 2 bases, leaving 7 bases of the junction unmatched. Germline V gene sequence: CDR1 SGHKS, CDR2 YYEKEE (reference sequence). This entry comes from a study of molecular identifiers for immune sequencing clone quantification. General observations from the study: In CMV-specific effectors, clones above 20 copies held over 99% of molecules; naive, under 1%. Sharing of a barcode by identical TCR molecules could cause highly expanded clone sizes to be underestimated.

One entry per CDR3 protein results from TCRdb running MiXCR on the PCR reads. This table holds some 580,000 distinct CDR3 sequences, 25% found once. The sequence was collected from a human donor in good health. Some libraries in this study had Jurkat cell RNA spiked in. What was sequenced was naive CD8+ T cells from blood, with Jurkat cell RNA spiked in. Subset of the sample: FACS-sorted CD8+CD4-CCR7+CD45RA+ naive T cells. V usage is TRBV5-5 and J usage is TRBJ1-1, with TRBD1 matching 10 bases. The CDR3 spells CASSFRDRGLMNTEAFF. In DNA form, the CDR3 reads TGTGCCAGCAGCTTTAGGGACAGGGGCCTCATGAACACTGAAGCTTTCTTT. Looking up the rest from reference TRBV5-5 and TRBJ1-1 gives the full variable domain: DAGVTQSPTHLIKTRGQQVTLRCSPISGHKSVSWYQQVLGQGPQFIFQYYEKEERGRGNFPDRFSARQFPNYSSELNVNALLLGDSALYLCASSFRDRGLMNTEAFFGQGTRLTVV.